This is a list of T cell receptor beta chains from one sample in a study of spatial heterogeneity in lung cancer. TCRdb re-analysed the 5' RACE reads in MiXCR, keeping a single row per CDR3 protein. Counted here are 30,000 to 45,000 distinct CDR3 sequences, roughly 8% occurring once; the ten biggest clones make up under 30%. This specimen consisted of PBMCs, obtained at surgery. These receptors came from a male donor with early-stage non-small cell lung cancer. The conserved cysteine and the conserved F or W are not part of the CDR3 here.

v_call cdr3_aa
TRBV14 ASSHGQGRGQETQY
TRBV10-3 AISTEGRGEAF
TRBV18 ASSPSTDTQY
TRBV6-5 ASSAGSNEKLF
TRBV5-4 ASSPSSGTYNEQF
TRBV7-2 ASSSGGTRTGELF
TRBV18 ASSPIVGNTEAF
TRBV20-1 SAFGAKQY
TRBV4-1 ASSQDESSGNTIY
TRBV7-9 ASSSRDRGSSYNEQF
TRBV12-3/TRBV12-4 ASIRGQGVRSPLH
TRBV4-2 ASSQDRGREQF
TRBV12-3/TRBV12-4 ASFPVANTEAF
TRBV28 ASSLGGRKTQY
TRBV6-2/TRBV6-3 ASNPGRTGNTIY
TRBV4-3 ASSQDRGRTNTEAF
TRBV12-3/TRBV12-4 ASSLHPNEKLF
TRBV6-4 ASSYSGGTDTQY
TRBV28 ASRLTGWDGYT
TRBV7-2 ASSLAQGYT
TRBV15 ATSRDASSDEF
TRBV9 ASSALGGTSTDTQY
TRBV2 ASSELRVTGEAF
TRBV5-1 ASSFYGGQETQY
TRBV4-1 ASSLSGLTYNEQF
TRBV27 ASSLITGAVVGANVLT
TRBV28 ASSFPPDRAGEQF
TRBV6-1 ASRQTGSNIQY
TRBV12-3/TRBV12-4 ASSSLRGAVSDTQY
TRBV11-2 ASSLGRGLAGRRETQY
TRBV3-1 AGSQGGSPADEQF
TRBV5-1 ASSQPDRSTDTQY
TRBV6-5 ASSSPRSGGRDEQF
TRBV7-2 ASSRDQVAGELF
TRBV20-1 SARDGAGDSYNEQF
TRBV6-2/TRBV6-3 ASSPEGYSNQPQH
TRBV20-1 SARLGGGANVLT
TRBV7-9 ASSPTDNSYNEQF
TRBV13 ASSLGRGFGGNEQF
TRBV20-1 SASVGSRQY
TRBV3-1 ASSQVGQGPDTQY
TRBV3-1 ASSGQRRGNEQF
TRBV7-3 ASSPGLVGNEQF
TRBV2 ASSKRLAGSQETQY